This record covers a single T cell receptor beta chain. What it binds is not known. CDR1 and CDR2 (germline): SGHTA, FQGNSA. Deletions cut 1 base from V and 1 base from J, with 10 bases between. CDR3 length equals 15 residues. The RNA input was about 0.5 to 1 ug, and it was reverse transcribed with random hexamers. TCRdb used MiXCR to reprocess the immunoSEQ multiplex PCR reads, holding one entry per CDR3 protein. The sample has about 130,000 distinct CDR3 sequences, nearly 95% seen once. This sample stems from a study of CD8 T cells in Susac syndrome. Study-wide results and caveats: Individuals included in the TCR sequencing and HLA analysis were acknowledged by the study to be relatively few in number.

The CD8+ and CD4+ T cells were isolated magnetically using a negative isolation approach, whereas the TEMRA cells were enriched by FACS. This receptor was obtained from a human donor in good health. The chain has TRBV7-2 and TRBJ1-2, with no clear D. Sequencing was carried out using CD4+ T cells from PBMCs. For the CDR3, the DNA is TGTGCCAGCAGCTTAGAGATGTCGGTTAACTATGGCTACACCTTC. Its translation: CASSLEMSVNYGYTF.